This T cell receptor beta chain stems from a study of blood T cell repertoires in COVID-19. Overall study context: Sites across the United States, Italy and Spain contributed samples from acute and convalescent COVID-19. In each case, the material was cDNA or gDNA derived from T cells, B-cell-depleted T cells, or PBMCs.

In the original workflow: The authors estimated nucleated cell counts from reference gene primer amplification. Data came from immunoSEQ multiplex PCR; TCRdb stores just in-frame clones and leaves some out. The DNA was the basis for D and trimming; V, J and clone size are from that table. This table has approximately 200,000 clones, around 87% appearing once. The CDR3 loop spans 18 amino acids. The sample was peripheral blood. The sequence was obtained from a woman aged 30 to 39 with active or convalescent COVID-19. This chain uses TRBV21-1 with TRBJ2-7; the table's D call TRBD1 went unverified against the DNA. TRBV21-1 is a pseudogene. The CDR3 nucleotides read TGTGCCAGCAGCAAAGCTCATACAGGAGAGACATTTTCCTACGAGCAGTACTTC. Translation: CASSKAHTGETFSYEQYF.